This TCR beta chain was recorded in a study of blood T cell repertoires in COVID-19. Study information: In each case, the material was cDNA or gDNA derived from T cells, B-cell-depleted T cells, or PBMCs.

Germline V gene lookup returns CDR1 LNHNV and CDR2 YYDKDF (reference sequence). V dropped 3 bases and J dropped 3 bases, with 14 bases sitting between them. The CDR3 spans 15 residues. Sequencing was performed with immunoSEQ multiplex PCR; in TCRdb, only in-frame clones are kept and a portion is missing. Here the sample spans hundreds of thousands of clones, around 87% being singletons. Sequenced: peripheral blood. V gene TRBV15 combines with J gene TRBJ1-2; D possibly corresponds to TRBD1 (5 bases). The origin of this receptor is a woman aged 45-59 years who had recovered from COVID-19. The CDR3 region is CATSSGFWGDYGYTF. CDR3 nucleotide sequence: TGTGCCACCAGCAGCGGTTTTTGGGGGGACTATGGCTACACCTTC.